This T cell receptor beta chain was captured in a study of identical twins. TCRdb reprocessed the 5' RACE reads via MiXCR and lists one record per CDR3 protein. The repertoire has about 220,000 distinct CDR3 sequences, 5.5% to 7.5% of them found once; the top ten carry about 14%. This clonotype showed up many times. The same sample was also used in a study of T cells expressing NK-cell markers. That paper states: HCMV seropositivity characterized most of the eight sequenced donors, and seronegativity one. As a fraction of CD8+ T cells, dominant NKG2C+ clonotypes reached about 1.0-7.0% in a handful of donors.

Sequencing was performed on CD8+ T cells sorted from blood. The receptor was derived from a woman aged 18 to 35 in good health.

Written as DNA, the CDR3 is TGTGCCAGCAGTTTAGGTAGGGCTAGCGGGAGAAATGAGCAGTTCTTC. The encoded protein is CASSLGRASGRNEQFF. This sequence joins TRBV27 and TRBJ2-1; 10 bases line up with TRBD2. The CDR3 loop spans 16 amino acids. Germline CDR1 and CDR2: MNHEY and SMNVEV (reference sequence). The junction had 8 bases not matched to a gene; V was cut back by 2 bases and J by 7 bases.